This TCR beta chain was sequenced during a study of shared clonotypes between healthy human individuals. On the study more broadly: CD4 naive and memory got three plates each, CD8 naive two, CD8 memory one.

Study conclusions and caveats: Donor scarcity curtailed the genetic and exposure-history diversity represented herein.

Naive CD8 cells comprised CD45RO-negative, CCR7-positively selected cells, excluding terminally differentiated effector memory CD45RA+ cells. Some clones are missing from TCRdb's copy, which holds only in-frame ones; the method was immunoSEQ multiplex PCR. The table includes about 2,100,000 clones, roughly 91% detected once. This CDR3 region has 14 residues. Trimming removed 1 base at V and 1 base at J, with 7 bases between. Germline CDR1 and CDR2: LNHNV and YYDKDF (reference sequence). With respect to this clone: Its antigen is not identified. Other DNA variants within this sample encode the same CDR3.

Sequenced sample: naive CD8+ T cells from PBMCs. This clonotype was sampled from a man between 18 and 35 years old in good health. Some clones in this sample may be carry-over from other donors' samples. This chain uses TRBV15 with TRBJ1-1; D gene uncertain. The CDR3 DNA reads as TGTGCCACCAGCAGAGGTGGAGCGAACACTGAAGCTTTCTTT. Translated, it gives CATSRGGANTEAFF. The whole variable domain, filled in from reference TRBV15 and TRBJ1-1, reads DAMVIQNPRYQVTQFGKPVTLSCSQTLNHNVMYWYQQKSSQAPKLLFHYYDKDFNNEADTPDNFQSRRPNTSFCFLDIRSPGLGDTAMYLCATSRGGANTEAFFGQGTRLTVV.